This T cell receptor (beta chain) was recovered during a study of vaccination effects on CD4 cells after COVID-19. Study background: Viral peptide pool expansion of antigen-specific CD4+ T cells preceded sequencing in the ViraFEST assay. Post-vaccine specimens arrived a median 72 days past the second dose.

Once cultured for approximately ten days, the cells underwent separation to obtain CD4+ T cells. Two doses of either BNT162b2 or mRNA-1273 were given to each participant. Recipients of the vaccine had no prior SARS-CoV-2 infection and negative nucleocapsid antibodies. Cultures had half their medium replaced with IL-2 medium on days 3 and 7. A note on this clone: The antigen remains undetermined.

The repertoire was sequenced with immunoSEQ multiplex PCR; TCRdb's copy has only in-frame clones and lacks some. The data show under 55,000 clones, with approximately 77% seen just once and 8.5% to 10% held by the top ten. Between the trimmed V and J ends, which lost 2 bases and 4 bases, there was a span of 7 bases. The CDR3 covers 13 residues. Germline-derived CDR1 and CDR2 are KGHSH and LQKENI. The gene calls are TRBV18 and TRBJ2-3; no firm D call. Sequences were derived from CD4+ T cells from PBMCs cultured without peptide, sampled after COVID-19 vaccination. The TCR comes from a human donor who received a COVID-19 vaccine. The CDR3 DNA sequence: TGTGCCAGCTCACCATTAGACGCAGATACGCAGTATTTT. Translating gives CASSPLDADTQYF. Complete variable domain (other parts from reference TRBV18 and TRBJ2-3): NAGVMQNPRHLVRRRGQEARLRCSPMKGHSHVYWYRQLPEEGLKFMVYLQKENIIDESGMPKERFSAEFPKEGPSILRIQQVVRGDSAAYFCASSPLDADTQYFGPGTRLTVL.